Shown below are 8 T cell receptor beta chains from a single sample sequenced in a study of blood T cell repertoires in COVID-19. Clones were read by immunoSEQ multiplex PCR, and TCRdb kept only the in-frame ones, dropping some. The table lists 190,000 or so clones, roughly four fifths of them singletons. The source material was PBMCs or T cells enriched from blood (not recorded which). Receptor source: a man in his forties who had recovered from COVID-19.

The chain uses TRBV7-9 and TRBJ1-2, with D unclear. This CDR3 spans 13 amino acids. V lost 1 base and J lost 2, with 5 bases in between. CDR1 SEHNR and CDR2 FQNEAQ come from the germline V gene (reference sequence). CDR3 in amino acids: CASSLEANYGYTF. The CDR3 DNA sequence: TGTGCCAGCAGCTTAGAAGCGAACTATGGCTACACCTTC.

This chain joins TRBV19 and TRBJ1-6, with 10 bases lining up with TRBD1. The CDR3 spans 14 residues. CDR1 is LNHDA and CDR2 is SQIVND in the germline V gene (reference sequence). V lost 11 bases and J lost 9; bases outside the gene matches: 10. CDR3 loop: CAGSPGQGISPLHF. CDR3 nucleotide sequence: TGTGCCGGCTCCCCGGGACAGGGGATTTCACCCCTCCACTTT.

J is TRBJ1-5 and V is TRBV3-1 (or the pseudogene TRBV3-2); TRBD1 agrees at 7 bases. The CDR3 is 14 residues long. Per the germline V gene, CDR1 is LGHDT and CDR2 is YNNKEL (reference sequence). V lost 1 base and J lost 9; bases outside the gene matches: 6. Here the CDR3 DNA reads TGTGCCAGCAGCCAAGGACAGGGAGGATGGCCCCAGCATTTT. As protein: CASSQGQGGWPQHF.

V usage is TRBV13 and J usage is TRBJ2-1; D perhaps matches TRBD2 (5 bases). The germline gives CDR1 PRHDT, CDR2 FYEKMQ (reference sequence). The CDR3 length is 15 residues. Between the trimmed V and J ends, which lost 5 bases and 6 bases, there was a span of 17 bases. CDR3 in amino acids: CASSPHLEAGNEQFF. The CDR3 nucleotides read TGTGCCAGCAGCCCCCACCTAGAGGCGGGCAATGAGCAGTTCTTC.

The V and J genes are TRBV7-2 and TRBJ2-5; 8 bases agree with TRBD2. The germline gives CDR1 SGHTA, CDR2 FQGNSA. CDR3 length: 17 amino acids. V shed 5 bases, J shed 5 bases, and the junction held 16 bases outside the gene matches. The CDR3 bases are TGTGCCAGCAGCCCCCGGGAGGGGAGGGCCGGCGGGGAGACCCAGTACTTC. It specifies CASSPREGRAGGETQYF.

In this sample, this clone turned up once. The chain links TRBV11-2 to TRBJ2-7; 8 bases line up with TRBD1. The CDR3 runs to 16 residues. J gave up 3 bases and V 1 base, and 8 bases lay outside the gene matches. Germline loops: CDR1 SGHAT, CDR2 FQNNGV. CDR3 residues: CASSLASGTGNYEQYF. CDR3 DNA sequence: TGTGCCAGCAGCTTAGCCTCCGGGACAGGTAACTACGAGCAGTACTTC.

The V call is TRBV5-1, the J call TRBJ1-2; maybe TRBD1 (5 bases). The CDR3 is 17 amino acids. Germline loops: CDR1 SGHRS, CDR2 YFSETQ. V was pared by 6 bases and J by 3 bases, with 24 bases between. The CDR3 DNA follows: TGCGCCAGCACCCAACACCCCGGACCAGGGACTCACTATGGCTACACCTTC. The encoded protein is CASTQHPGPGTHYGYTF.

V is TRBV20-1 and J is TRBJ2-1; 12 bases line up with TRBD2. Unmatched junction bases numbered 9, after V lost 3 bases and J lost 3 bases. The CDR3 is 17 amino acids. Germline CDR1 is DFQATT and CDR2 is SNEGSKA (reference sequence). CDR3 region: CSASELAGGYNYNEQFF. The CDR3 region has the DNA TGCAGTGCTAGTGAACTAGCGGGAGGATACAACTACAATGAGCAGTTCTTC.